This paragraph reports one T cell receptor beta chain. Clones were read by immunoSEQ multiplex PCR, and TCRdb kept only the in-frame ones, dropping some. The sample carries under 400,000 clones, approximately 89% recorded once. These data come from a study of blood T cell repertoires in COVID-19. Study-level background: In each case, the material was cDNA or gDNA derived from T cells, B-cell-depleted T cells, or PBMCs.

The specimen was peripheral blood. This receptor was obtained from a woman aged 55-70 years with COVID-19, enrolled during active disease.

The CDR3 DNA sequence: TGCGCCAGCAGCCAAGCAGGGGCCCTAAATGAAAAACTGTTTTTT. This gives the protein CASSQAGALNEKLFF. The V and J genes are TRBV4-1 and TRBJ1-4; tentatively, D is TRBD1 (6 bases). The CDR3 loop spans 15 amino acids. V was clipped by 1 base and J by 5 bases, with 11 bases between them. Germline assignment: CDR1 MGHRA and CDR2 YSYEKL.